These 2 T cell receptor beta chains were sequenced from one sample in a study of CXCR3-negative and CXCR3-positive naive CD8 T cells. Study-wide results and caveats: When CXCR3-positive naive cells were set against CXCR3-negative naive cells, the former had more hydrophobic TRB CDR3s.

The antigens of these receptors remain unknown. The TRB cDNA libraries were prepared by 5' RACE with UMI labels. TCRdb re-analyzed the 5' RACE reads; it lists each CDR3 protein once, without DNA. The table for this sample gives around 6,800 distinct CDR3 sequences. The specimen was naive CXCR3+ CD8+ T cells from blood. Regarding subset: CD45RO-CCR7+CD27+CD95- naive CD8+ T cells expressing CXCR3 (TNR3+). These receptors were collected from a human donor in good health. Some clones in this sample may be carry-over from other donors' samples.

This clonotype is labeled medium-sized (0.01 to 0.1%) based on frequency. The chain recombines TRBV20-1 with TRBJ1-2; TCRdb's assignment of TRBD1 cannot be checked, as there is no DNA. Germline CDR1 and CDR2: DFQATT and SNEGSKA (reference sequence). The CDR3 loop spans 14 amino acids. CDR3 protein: CSARDRDNFYGYTF.

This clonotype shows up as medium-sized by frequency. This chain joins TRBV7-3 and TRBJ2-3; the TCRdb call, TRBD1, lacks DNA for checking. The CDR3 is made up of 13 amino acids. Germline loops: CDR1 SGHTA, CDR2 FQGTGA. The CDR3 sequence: CASSPFPGDTQYF. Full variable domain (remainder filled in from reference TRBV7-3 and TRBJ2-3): GAGVSQTPSNKVTEKGKYVELRCDPISGHTALYWYRQSLGQGPEFLIYFQGTGAADDSGLPNDRFFAVRPEGSVSTLKIQRTERGDSAVYLCASSPFPGDTQYFGPGTRLTVL.